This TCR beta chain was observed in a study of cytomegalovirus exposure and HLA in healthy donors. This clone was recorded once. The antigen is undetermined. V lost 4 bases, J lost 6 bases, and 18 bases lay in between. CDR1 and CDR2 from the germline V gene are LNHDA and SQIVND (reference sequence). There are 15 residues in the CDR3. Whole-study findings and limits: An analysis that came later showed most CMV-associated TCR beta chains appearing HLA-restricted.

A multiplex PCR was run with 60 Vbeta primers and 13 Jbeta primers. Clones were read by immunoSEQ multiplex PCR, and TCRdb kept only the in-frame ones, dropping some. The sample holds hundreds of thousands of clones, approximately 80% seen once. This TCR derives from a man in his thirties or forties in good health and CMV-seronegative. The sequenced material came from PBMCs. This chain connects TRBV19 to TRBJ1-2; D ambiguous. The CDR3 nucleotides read TGTGCCAGTAGTAAAGTCGGGGAGTTTGCGGATGGCTACACCTTC. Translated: CASSKVGEFADGYTF. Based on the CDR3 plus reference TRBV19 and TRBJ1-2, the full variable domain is DGGITQSPKYLFRKEGQNVTLSCEQNLNHDAMYWYRQDPGQGLRLIYYSQIVNDFQKGDIAEGYSVSREKKESFPLTVTSAQKNPTAFYLCASSKVGEFADGYTFGSGTRLTVV.